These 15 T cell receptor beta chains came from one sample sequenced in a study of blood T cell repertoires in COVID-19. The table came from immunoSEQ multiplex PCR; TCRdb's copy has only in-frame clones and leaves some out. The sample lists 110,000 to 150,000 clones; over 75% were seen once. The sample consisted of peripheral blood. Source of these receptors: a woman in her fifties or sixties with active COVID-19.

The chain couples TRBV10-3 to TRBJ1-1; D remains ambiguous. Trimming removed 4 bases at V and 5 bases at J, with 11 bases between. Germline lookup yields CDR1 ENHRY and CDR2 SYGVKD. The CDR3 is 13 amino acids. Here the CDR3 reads CAISVPARTEAFF. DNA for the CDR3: TGTGCCATCAGTGTCCCTGCCAGAACTGAAGCTTTCTTT.

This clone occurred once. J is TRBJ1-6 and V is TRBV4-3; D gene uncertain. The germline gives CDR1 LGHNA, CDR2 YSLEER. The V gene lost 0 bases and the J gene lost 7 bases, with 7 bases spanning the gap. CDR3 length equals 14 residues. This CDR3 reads CASSQDQRNSPLHF. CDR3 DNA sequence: TGCGCCAGCAGCCAAGATCAACGGAATTCACCCCTCCACTTT.

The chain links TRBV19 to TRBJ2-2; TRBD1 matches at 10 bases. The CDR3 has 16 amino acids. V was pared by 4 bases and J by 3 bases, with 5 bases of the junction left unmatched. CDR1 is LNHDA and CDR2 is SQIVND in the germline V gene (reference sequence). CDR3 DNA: TGTGCCAGTAGTACATCCGGGACAGGGGACACCGGGGAGCTGTTTTTT. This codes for CASSTSGTGDTGELFF.

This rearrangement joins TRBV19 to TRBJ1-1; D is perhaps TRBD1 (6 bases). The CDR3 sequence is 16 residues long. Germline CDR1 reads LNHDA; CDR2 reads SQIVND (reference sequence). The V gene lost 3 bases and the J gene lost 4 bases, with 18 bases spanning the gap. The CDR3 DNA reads TGTGCCAGTAGTATGGGGGCGTGGGGTTATCGCACTGAAGCTTTCTTT. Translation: CASSMGAWGYRTEAFF.

Here the CDR3 DNA reads TGTGCCACCAGCAGAGAAGGAGGGGGCCTGGCATACGAGCAGTACTTC. Translating gives CATSREGGGLAYEQYF. This chain uses TRBV15 with TRBJ2-7; D perhaps matches TRBD1 (7 bases). Germline lookup yields CDR1 LNHNV and CDR2 YYDKDF (reference sequence). CDR3 length equals 16 residues. The ends were cut back, 0 bases at V and 4 bases at J, with 16 bases in the middle.

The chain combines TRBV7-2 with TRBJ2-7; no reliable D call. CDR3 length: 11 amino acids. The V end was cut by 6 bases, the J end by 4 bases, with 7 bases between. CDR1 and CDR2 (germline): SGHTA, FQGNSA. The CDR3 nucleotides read TGTGCCAGCAGTCGAGCGTACGAGCAGTACTTC. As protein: CASSRAYEQYF.

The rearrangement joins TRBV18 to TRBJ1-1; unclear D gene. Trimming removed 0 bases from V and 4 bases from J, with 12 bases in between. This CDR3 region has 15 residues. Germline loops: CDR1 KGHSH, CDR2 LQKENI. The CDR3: CASSPPMGAGTEAFF. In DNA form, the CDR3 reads TGTGCCAGCTCACCACCGATGGGCGCGGGCACTGAAGCTTTCTTT.

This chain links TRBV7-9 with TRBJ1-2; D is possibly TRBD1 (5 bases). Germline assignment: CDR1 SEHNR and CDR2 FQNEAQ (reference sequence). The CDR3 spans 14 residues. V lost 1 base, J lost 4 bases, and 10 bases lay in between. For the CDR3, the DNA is TGTGCCAGCAGCTTAGAGGTTCAGGGCTATGGCTACACCTTC. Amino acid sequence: CASSLEVQGYGYTF.

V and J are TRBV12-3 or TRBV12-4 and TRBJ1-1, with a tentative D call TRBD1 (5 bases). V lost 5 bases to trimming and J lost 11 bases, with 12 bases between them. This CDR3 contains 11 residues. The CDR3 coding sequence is TGTGCCAGCAGTACGGGGACTATCGCTTTCTTT. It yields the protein CASSTGTIAFF.

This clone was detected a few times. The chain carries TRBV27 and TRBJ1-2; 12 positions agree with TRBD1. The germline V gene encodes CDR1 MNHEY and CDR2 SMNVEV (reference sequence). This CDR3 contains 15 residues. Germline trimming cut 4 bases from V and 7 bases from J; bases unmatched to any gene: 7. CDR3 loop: CASSSRGTGGFGYTF. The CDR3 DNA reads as TGTGCCAGCAGTTCCAGGGGGACAGGGGGCTTTGGCTACACCTTC.

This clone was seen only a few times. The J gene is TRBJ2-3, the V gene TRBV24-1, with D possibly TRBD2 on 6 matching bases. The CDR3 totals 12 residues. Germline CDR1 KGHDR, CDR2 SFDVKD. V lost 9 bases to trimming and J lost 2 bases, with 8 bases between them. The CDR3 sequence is CATRGDTDTQYF. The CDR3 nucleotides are TGTGCCACCCGCGGGGACACAGATACGCAGTATTTT.

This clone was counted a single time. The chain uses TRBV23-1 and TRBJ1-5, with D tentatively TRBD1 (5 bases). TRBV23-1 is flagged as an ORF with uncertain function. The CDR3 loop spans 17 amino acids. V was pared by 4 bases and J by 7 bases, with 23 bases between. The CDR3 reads CASSRGEDTLRGQPQHF. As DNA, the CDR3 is TGCGCCAGCAGTCGCGGTGAGGACACCCTAAGGGGCCAGCCCCAGCATTTT.

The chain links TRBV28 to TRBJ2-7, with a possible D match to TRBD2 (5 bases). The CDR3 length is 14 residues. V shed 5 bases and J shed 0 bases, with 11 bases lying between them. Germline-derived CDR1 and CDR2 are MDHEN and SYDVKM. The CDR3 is CASSRGGTSYEQYF. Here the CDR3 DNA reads TGTGCCAGCAGTCGGGGTGGAACCTCCTACGAGCAGTACTTC.

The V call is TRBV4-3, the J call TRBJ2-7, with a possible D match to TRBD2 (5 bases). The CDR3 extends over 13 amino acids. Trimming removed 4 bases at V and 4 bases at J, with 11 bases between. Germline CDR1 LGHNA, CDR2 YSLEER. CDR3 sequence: CASSPDRGYEQYF. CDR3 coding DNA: TGCGCCAGCAGCCCGGACCGAGGGTACGAGCAGTACTTC.

In DNA form, the CDR3 reads TGTGCCAGTAGTCCCCGGAGTAGCAATGAGCAGTTCTTC. It translates to CASSPRSSNEQFF. This sequence joins TRBV19 and TRBJ2-1; the D is unclear. The germline gives CDR1 LNHDA, CDR2 SQIVND (reference sequence). The V end lost 5 bases, the J end lost 6 bases, and 11 bases lay between the germline ends. The CDR3 runs to 13 residues. The entire variable domain, with the rest obtained from reference TRBV19 and TRBJ2-1, is as follows: DGGITQSPKYLFRKEGQNVTLSCEQNLNHDAMYWYRQDPGQGLRLIYYSQIVNDFQKGDIAEGYSVSREKKESFPLTVTSAQKNPTAFYLCASSPRSSNEQFFGPGTRLTVL.